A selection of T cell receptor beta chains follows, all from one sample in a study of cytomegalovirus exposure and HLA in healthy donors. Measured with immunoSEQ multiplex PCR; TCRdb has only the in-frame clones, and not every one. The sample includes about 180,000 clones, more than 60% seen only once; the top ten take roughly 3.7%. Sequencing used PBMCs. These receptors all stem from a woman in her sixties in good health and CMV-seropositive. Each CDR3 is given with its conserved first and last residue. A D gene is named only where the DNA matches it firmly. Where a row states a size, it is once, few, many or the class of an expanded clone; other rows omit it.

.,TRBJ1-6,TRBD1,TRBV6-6,CASRFDRGFNSPLHF,TGTGCCAGCAGATTCGACAGGGGGTTCAATTCACCCCTCCACTTT
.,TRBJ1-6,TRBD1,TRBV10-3,CAISPDREDSPLHF,TGTGCCATCAGTCCGGACAGGGAGGATTCACCCCTCCACTTT
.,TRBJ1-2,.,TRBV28,CASRITVSNYGYTF,TGTGCCAGCAGGATCACTGTCTCTAACTATGGCTACACCTTC
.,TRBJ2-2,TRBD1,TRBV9,CASRRQGNTGELFF,TGTGCCAGCAGAAGACAGGGGAACACCGGGGAGCTGTTTTTT
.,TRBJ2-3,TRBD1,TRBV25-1,CASSRQGSDTQYF,TGTGCCAGCAGTAGACAGGGATCAGATACGCAGTATTTT
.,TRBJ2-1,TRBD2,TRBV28,CASRPSGVAPAEQFF,TGTGCCAGCAGACCCAGCGGGGTGGCCCCCGCTGAGCAGTTCTTC
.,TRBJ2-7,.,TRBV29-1,CSVGYGVYEQYF,TGCAGCGTTGGATACGGGGTGTACGAGCAGTACTTC
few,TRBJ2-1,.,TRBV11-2,CASSLGGPREEFF,TGTGCCAGCAGCTTAGGGGGGCCCCGGGAGGAGTTCTTC
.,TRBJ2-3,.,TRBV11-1,CASSSSYATDTQYF,TGTGCCAGCAGCTCGAGTTACGCCACAGATACGCAGTATTTT
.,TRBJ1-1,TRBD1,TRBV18,CASSNRDRDNTEAFF,TGTGCCAGCTCGAACCGTGACAGGGACAACACTGAAGCTTTCTTT
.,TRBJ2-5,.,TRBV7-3,CASSSQGGGQETQYF,TGTGCCAGCAGCTCACAAGGGGGGGGCCAAGAGACCCAGTACTTC
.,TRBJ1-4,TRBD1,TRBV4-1,CASSQEVGQGYEKLFF,TGCGCCAGCAGCCAAGAGGTCGGACAGGGATATGAAAAACTGTTTTTT
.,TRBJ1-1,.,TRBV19,CASTPQGRQEAFF,TGTGCCAGTACCCCCCAGGGGAGACAGGAAGCTTTCTTT
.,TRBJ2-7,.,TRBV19,CASERVVYEQYF,TGTGCCAGTGAGAGGGTTGTCTACGAGCAGTACTTC
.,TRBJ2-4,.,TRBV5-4,CASSGGTASSKNIQYF,TGTGCCAGCAGCGGGGGGACAGCTTCGTCCAAAAACATTCAGTACTTC
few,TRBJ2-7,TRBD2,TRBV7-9,CASSLQREGREQYF,TGTGCCAGCAGCTTGCAGCGGGAGGGCCGCGAGCAGTACTTC
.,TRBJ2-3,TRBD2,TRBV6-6,CASGLAGGADTQYF,TGTGCCAGCGGGCTAGCGGGAGGTGCAGATACGCAGTATTTT
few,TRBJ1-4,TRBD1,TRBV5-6,CASSLRSTGGYEKLFF,TGTGCCAGCAGCTTGCGTTCGACAGGGGGATATGAAAAACTGTTTTTT
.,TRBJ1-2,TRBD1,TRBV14,CASSQDRTGTTYGYTF,TGTGCCAGCAGCCAAGATCGGACAGGAACGACCTATGGCTACACCTTC
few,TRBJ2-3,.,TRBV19,CASMERVRDTQYF,TGTGCCAGTATGGAGAGGGTTAGAGATACGCAGTATTTT
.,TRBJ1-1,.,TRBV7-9,CASSPMGVGLNTEAFF,TGTGCCAGCAGCCCTATGGGAGTGGGCTTGAACACTGAAGCTTTCTTT
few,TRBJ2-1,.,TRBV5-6,CASSLVGQTSYNEQFF,TGTGCCAGCAGCTTGGTGGGACAAACCTCCTACAATGAGCAGTTCTTC
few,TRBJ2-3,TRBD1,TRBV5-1,CASSTLGQSLTDTQYF,TGCGCCAGCAGCACCTTGGGACAGTCATTAACAGATACGCAGTATTTT